This T cell receptor beta chain was found in a study of blood T cells in healthy people across ages. The authors ran a second PCR of roughly 7 to 11 cycles using a sample-barcoded 5' primer and a J-beta primer mix. TCRdb re-called the 5' RACE reads through MiXCR, storing one row per CDR3 protein. The sample yields under 1,100,000 distinct CDR3 sequences, roughly 24% seen once. The CDR3 extends over 21 amino acids. Germline-derived CDR1 and CDR2 are SQVTM and ANQGSEA. V lost 1 base to trimming and J lost 6 bases; unmatched junction nucleotides: 23. In the case of this clonotype: Its antigen is as yet unknown.

Study-wide points: Naive T cell percentage showed a strong correlation with TCR beta diversity.

These data also formed part of another study, on T cells of mothers and their children.

The rearrangement joins TRBV29-1 to TRBJ2-1; 11 bases agree with TRBD2. Material for sequencing was blood. The sequence was obtained from a girl aged 2-10 years in good health. CDR3 in DNA: TGCAGCGTTGAAGGGGAGGTGGCGGGACTAGCGGACCCCGGGGTAGGCAATGAGCAGTTCTTC. As protein: CSVEGEVAGLADPGVGNEQFF.